A selection of T cell receptor beta chains follows, all from one sample in a study of shared clonotypes between healthy human individuals. Profiled with immunoSEQ multiplex PCR; TCRdb holds only in-frame clones, not every one. The sample has over 2 million clones, roughly 94% seen once; the top ten hold approximately 0.13%. Input material: naive CD4+ T cells sorted from blood. The source of these receptors is a man aged 18-30 years in good health. CDR3s include the opening cysteine and the closing phenylalanine or tryptophan.

V	J	CDR3
TRBV27	TRBJ1-5	CASSLRGDWAQHF
TRBV5-1	TRBJ1-6	CASSLEGYNSPLHF
TRBV18	TRBJ1-4	CASSPNKPGIGKLFF
TRBV19	TRBJ1-2	CASSIGQGLTYGYTF
TRBV4-1	TRBJ2-3	CASSHEGLAGTDTQYF
TRBV11-2	TRBJ2-3	CASSSRAGSTDTQYF
TRBV7-9	TRBJ2-5	CASSLGDRGAQETQYF
TRBV4-1	TRBJ2-1	CASSQDFSIAGDNEQFF
TRBV19	TRBJ2-5	CATSRGLQETQYF
TRBV18	TRBJ1-2	CASSPRDRVDGYTF
TRBV28	TRBJ2-7	CASSPGLAGTEQYF
TRBV5-1	TRBJ1-3	CASSLAGGNSGNTIYF
TRBV4-3	TRBJ2-3	CASSQARLASDTQYF
TRBV27	TRBJ2-7	CASTSDQAAGEQYF
TRBV11-2	TRBJ2-2	CASSFPGANTGELFF
TRBV10-3	TRBJ1-6	CAISGRGTAVDSPLHF
TRBV18	TRBJ1-6	CASSPLDPVNNSPLHF
TRBV6-1	TRBJ1-5	CASSEGPHQPQHF
TRBV27	TRBJ2-3	CASTNTDTQYF
TRBV2	TRBJ1-1	CAANLQGARTEAFF
TRBV30	TRBJ2-3	CAWSIGTGIRTDTQYF
TRBV30	TRBJ2-3	CAWSVPGWDTQYF
TRBV6-5	TRBJ2-7	CASSYSGRGVYEQYF
TRBV5-1	TRBJ2-7	CASSLGVPGGQTYEQYF
TRBV5-8	TRBJ1-1	CASSRLMAGEAFF
TRBV7-3	TRBJ2-7	CASSLGAGVYEQYF
TRBV6-5	TRBJ2-1	CASRRGTGLYNEQFF
TRBV18	TRBJ1-1	CASSPQQGGNTEAFF
TRBV5-1	TRBJ1-1	CASSLEGPAKNTEAFF
TRBV5-5	TRBJ1-1	CASSLRQGSTEAFF
TRBV7-2	TRBJ1-1	CASSFLSGPNTEAFF
TRBV6-1	TRBJ2-7	CASTPRGPGEQYF
TRBV5-1	TRBJ1-4	CASSLTGTVNEKLFF
TRBV7-2	TRBJ1-4	CASSLGWHATNEKLFF
TRBV6-1	TRBJ2-1	CASTPTGLHNEQFF
TRBV2	TRBJ2-4	CASSEAGPAKNIQYF
TRBV6-6	TRBJ2-7	CASSARDSYHEQYF
TRBV5-8	TRBJ1-5	CASSLSQPQHF
TRBV19	TRBJ1-1	CASSITGAEAFF
TRBV4-1	TRBJ1-1	CASSLIAAFSEAFF
TRBV5-1	TRBJ2-7	CASSLYPGDSSYEQYF
TRBV13	TRBJ1-2	CASTLGGRTANYGYTF
TRBV29-1	TRBJ2-3	CSVVVQGRTDTQYF
TRBV10-3	TRBJ2-3	CAIKAGGSTDTQYF
TRBV7-2	TRBJ2-2	CASNLGVYSGELFF
TRBV5-1	TRBJ2-4	CASSLGQGVAKNIQYF
TRBV7-8	TRBJ2-7	CASSLDRDSLYEQYF
TRBV7-9	TRBJ2-2	CASSNVDTGELFF
TRBV7-2	TRBJ1-4	CASSQGGRLSEKLFF
TRBV30	TRBJ1-1	CAWSAATMNTEAFF
TRBV2	TRBJ2-5	CASSGGQYQETQYF
TRBV4-1	TRBJ2-5	CASSQASGQETQYF
TRBV15	TRBJ1-2	CATSSYPASDGYTF
TRBV4-1	TRBJ2-7	CASSQSGPAEQYF
TRBV4-3	TRBJ1-1	CASSQVAGRGNTEAFF
TRBV30	TRBJ1-6	CAWSVWDRGGSPLHF
TRBV5-1	TRBJ1-6	CASSLDRANSPLHF
TRBV2	TRBJ1-2	CASSLQGSNYGYTF
TRBV18	TRBJ2-7	CASSTNGQGGEQYF
TRBV30	TRBJ2-7	CAWNDRGRTYEQYF